The 32 T cell receptor beta chains below were found in one sample sequenced in a study of regulatory T cells in long-lasting Graves disease. The TCR beta library used iRepertoire HTBI primers with Arm-PCR amplification of CDR3. TCRdb reprocessed the multiplex PCR reads via MiXCR and lists one record per CDR3 protein. The sample shows approximately 210,000 distinct CDR3 sequences, 15% to 20% of them seen only once. Time point given: newly diagnosed GD, antithyroid drugs for less than 3 months. From PBMCs, RNA was extracted and then used to make the TCR library. The material was peripheral blood mononuclear cells (PBMCs), obtained at new diagnosis, from a patient treated with antithyroid drugs. Every receptor here comes from a female donor with Graves disease.

As to this clonotype: A much bigger clone sits one base away, suggesting this may be a read error. The chain carries TRBV18 and TRBJ2-7, with TRBD1 matching over 7 bases. V lost 4 bases and J lost 9; bases outside the gene matches: 15. CDR3 size: 15 residues. Germline V gives CDR1 KGHSH, CDR2 LQKENI. CDR3 protein: CASSRLQGDTSGQYF. The DNA of the CDR3 is TGTGCCAGCTCACGGTTGCAGGGGGATACAAGCGGGCAGTACTTC.

The sample holds many counts of this clonotype. The genes are TRBV7-9 and TRBJ2-7, with 10 nucleotides matching TRBD1. V gave up 5 bases and J gave up 4 bases; unmatched junction bases: 8. The germline V gene encodes CDR1 SEHNR and CDR2 FQNEAQ (reference sequence). This CDR3 contains 15 residues. The CDR3 nucleotides read TGTGCCAGCAGCGTACCGGGACAGGGGATATACGAGCAGTACTTC. Its protein product is CASSVPGQGIYEQYF.

Ten or more counts support this clonotype. The chain recombines TRBV6-5 with TRBJ2-3; the D gene is possibly TRBD2 (7 bases). Germline CDR1 is MNHEY and CDR2 is SVGAGI. The CDR3 is 15 amino acids. V was clipped by 0 bases and J by 6 bases, with 13 bases between them. CDR3 DNA sequence: TGTGCCAGCAGTTACTCGGGGGGGGCCTTCGATACGCAGTATTTT. Protein product: CASSYSGGAFDTQYF.

This clonotype has at least ten counts. V usage is TRBV11-2 and J usage is TRBJ2-1; 7 bases agree with TRBD2. The CDR3 is 17 amino acids. CDR1 is SGHAT, CDR2 FQNNGV, per germline. The V segment lost 0 bases and the J segment 1 base; nucleotides outside the gene matches: 6. DNA for the CDR3: TGTGCCAGCAGCTTAGATTTCGGCGGGAGATCCTACAATGAGCAGTTCTTC. Residues: CASSLDFGGRSYNEQFF.

Ten or more counts support this clonotype. This rearrangement joins TRBV30 to TRBJ1-3; no definite D call. This CDR3 region has 16 residues. Germline values: CDR1 GTSNPN, CDR2 SVGIG (reference sequence). Trimming left V 0 bases short and J 0 bases short, with 12 bases between. The CDR3 DNA reads TGTGCCTGGAGTGTACGCGATGCGAGCTCTGGAAACACCATATATTTT. It is translated as CAWSVRDASSGNTIYF.

This clonotype was seen ten or more times. The chain's CDR3 is CASSLSSGMSGEKLFF. The CDR3 DNA sequence: TGTGCCAGCAGTCTTAGCTCAGGGATGTCGGGTGAAAAACTGTTTTTT. The chain couples TRBV7-2 to TRBJ1-4; weak D call: TRBD1 (5 bases). Trimming took off 6 bases at V and 7 bases at J, with 21 bases between the two ends. The CDR3 consists of 16 residues. Germline V gene data show CDR1 as SGHTA and CDR2 as FQGNSA.

This clonotype came up many times. V is TRBV12-3 or TRBV12-4 and J is TRBJ1-6; 7 nucleotides line up with TRBD1. The V and J ends lost 5 bases and 13 bases, in that order; junction bases with no gene match: 11. This CDR3 spans 14 amino acids. The DNA of the CDR3 is TGTGCCAGCAGTGCGACAGGGTACGGGGGGCCCCTCCACTTT. Protein: CASSATGYGGPLHF.

This clonotype was picked up many times. The chain recombines TRBV29-1 with TRBJ1-1; tentatively, D is TRBD1 (6 bases). Trimming took 4 bases from V and 4 from J, leaving 13 bases between them. Germline values: CDR1 SQVTM, CDR2 ANQGSEA. The CDR3 runs to 13 residues. The CDR3 nucleotides read TGCAGCGTTGCAGGGGCGCGGGGCACTGAAGCTTTCTTT. It is translated as CSVAGARGTEAFF.

This clonotype came up many times. The gene calls are TRBV11-2 and TRBJ2-3; D may be TRBD1 or TRBD2 (5 bases each). CDR1 and CDR2 from the germline V gene are SGHAT and FQNNGV. V was pared by 4 bases and J by 1 base, with 12 bases between. The CDR3 is made up of 15 amino acids. The CDR3 spells CASSSGTDRTDTQYF. As DNA, the CDR3 is TGTGCCAGCAGCTCAGGGACGGATCGCACAGATACGCAGTATTTT.

Notes on this clonotype: A junction end diverges from the germline sequence, so it may reflect a read error. The chain has TRBV7-7 and TRBJ2-1, with D tentatively TRBD1 (6 bases). CDR3 size: 14 residues. Looked up from germline, CDR1 is SSHAT and CDR2 is FNYEAQ (reference sequence). The CDR3 reads CASSFGRGVYEQFF. For the CDR3, the DNA is TGTGCTAGCAGCTTTGGCAGGGGCGTTTATGAGCAGTTCTTC.

In its sample, this clonotype was seen many times. The V call is TRBV9, the J call TRBJ2-5; maybe TRBD2 (6 bases). Trimming stripped 5 bases from V and 2 bases from J, with 16 bases between. Germline V CDR1 and CDR2: SGDLS, YYNGEE. The CDR3 spans 15 residues. In DNA form, the CDR3 reads TGTGCCAGCAGTCGCTCCTTAGCGGTACAAGAGACCCAGTACTTC. Translated, it gives CASSRSLAVQETQYF. The full variable domain, in which reference TRBV9 and TRBJ2-5 provide the parts outside the CDR3, is DSGVTQTPKHLITATGQRVTLRCSPRSGDLSVYWYQQSLDQGLQFLIQYYNGEERAKGNILERFSAQQFPDLHSELNLSSLELGDSALYFCASSRSLAVQETQYFGPGTRLLVL.

Many counts were recorded for this clonotype. The rearrangement joins TRBV20-1 to TRBJ2-3; perhaps TRBD1 as D (6 bases). CDR1 and CDR2 from the germline V gene are DFQATT and SNEGSKA (reference sequence). The CDR3 runs 13 residues. Trimming shortened V by 4 bases and J by 2 bases, and 10 bases separated the two germline ends. The CDR3 coding sequence is TGCAGTGCTACAGGACAGACCACAGATACGCAGTATTTT. This gives the protein CSATGQTTDTQYF.

This clonotype was recorded many times. A read error may account for a junction end that differs from germline. This chain joins TRBV7-7 and TRBJ2-2, with unresolved D. The CDR3 is made up of 11 amino acids. Germline CDR1 reads SSHAT; CDR2 reads FNYEAQ (reference sequence). The CDR3 DNA is TGTGCTAGCAACAACTTCGGGGAGCTGTTTTTT. The encoded protein is CASNNFGELFF.

The CDR3 nucleotides read TGTGCCAGTAGTATCCAGCAGGGATCCAATGAGCAGTTCTTC. Translation gives CASSIQQGSNEQFF. The V call is TRBV19, the J call TRBJ2-1; a weak D match, TRBD1 (5 bases). From germline, CDR1 is LNHDA and CDR2 SQIVND (reference sequence). The V and J ends lost 3 bases and 6 bases respectively, with 12 bases between them. The length of the CDR3 is 14 residues. Together with reference TRBV19 and TRBJ2-1, the CDR3 gives the full variable domain: DGGITQSPKYLFRKEGQNVTLSCEQNLNHDAMYWYRQDPGQGLRLIYYSQIVNDFQKGDIAEGYSVSREKKESFPLTVTSAQKNPTAFYLCASSIQQGSNEQFFGPGTRLTVL.

The rearrangement uses TRBV6-1 and TRBJ2-7, with 12 bases identical to TRBD1. CDR1 and CDR2 from the germline V gene are MNHNS and SASEGT. CDR3 size: 15 residues. The junction had 11 bases not matched to a gene; V was cut back by 7 bases and J by 7 bases. CDR3 DNA sequence: TGTGCCAGCACCGCCGGGACAGGGGGCTTTTGGGAGCAGTACTTC. It is translated as CASTAGTGGFWEQYF.

This clonotype was picked up many times. The gene calls are TRBV24-1 and TRBJ2-1; 8 nucleotides line up with TRBD1. Germline V CDR1 and CDR2: KGHDR, SFDVKD. The CDR3 has 13 amino acids. The V gene end was trimmed by 4 bases and the J gene end by 12 bases; junction bases not matched to a gene: 7. This CDR3 is CATSERSGTGQFF. CDR3 nucleotides: TGTGCCACCAGTGAACGATCCGGGACAGGGCAGTTCTTC.

In its sample, this clonotype was seen many times. The chain couples TRBV6-1 to TRBJ1-6, with 9 bases aligning to TRBD1. This CDR3 spans 15 amino acids. Losses at the gene ends were 5 bases for V and 7 bases for J; bases not matched to a gene: 6. Germline lookup yields CDR1 MNHNS and CDR2 SASEGT. The CDR3 protein is CASSHRGLYNSPLHF. CDR3 DNA sequence: TGTGCCAGCAGTCACAGGGGGCTTTACAATTCACCCCTCCACTTT.

The table lists this clonotype with a few counts. This rearrangement joins TRBV30 to TRBJ2-3; D not resolved. CDR3 size: 15 residues. Germline CDR1 reads GTSNPN; CDR2 reads SVGIG (reference sequence). With 4 bases removed from V and 0 bases from J, the gap between germline ends came to 14 bases. The CDR3 region has the DNA TGTGCCTGGAAAGGCGGTACTACTAGCACAGATACGCAGTATTTT. This sequence encodes CAWKGGTTSTDTQYF. Filled out from reference TRBV30 and TRBJ2-3, the complete variable domain reads SQTIHQWPATLVQPVGSPLSLECTVEGTSNPNLYWYRQAAGRGLQLLFYSVGIGQISSEVPQNLSASRPQDRQFILSSKKLLLSDSGFYLCAWKGGTTSTDTQYFGPGTRLTVL.

This chain links TRBV2 with TRBJ2-3, with TRBD1 matching over 12 bases. Losses at the gene ends were 6 bases for V and 2 bases for J; bases not matched to a gene: 6. Per germline, CDR1 SNHLY and CDR2 FYNNEI. CDR3 length: 16 amino acids. CDR3: CASSNGTGGLTDTQYF. CDR3 nucleotide sequence: TGTGCCAGCAGCAATGGGACAGGGGGCCTCACAGATACGCAGTATTTT.

A few counts support this clonotype. The rearrangement uses TRBV20-1 and TRBJ1-1; 9 nucleotides line up with TRBD1. The CDR3 is 16 amino acids. The ends lost 1 base at V and 3 bases at J; junction bases unmatched: 9. CDR1 is DFQATT and CDR2 is SNEGSKA in the germline V gene (reference sequence). CDR3: CSARVPGQGLHTEAFF. In DNA, the CDR3 is TGCAGTGCTAGAGTCCCGGGACAGGGATTACACACTGAAGCTTTCTTT.

This chain links TRBV6-2 or TRBV6-3 with TRBJ2-7, with a weak D call TRBD2 (5 bases). CDR1 MNHEY and CDR2 SVGEGT come from the germline V gene. The CDR3 has 14 residues. V was trimmed by 4 bases and J by 2 bases, leaving 12 bases between them. The CDR3 DNA reads TGTGCCAGCAGTTCCCGGGATCAGGCCTACGAGCAGTACTTC. Residues: CASSSRDQAYEQYF.

This clonotype came up many times. This chain joins TRBV20-1 and TRBJ1-3; D gene uncertain. CDR1 is DFQATT and CDR2 is SNEGSKA in the germline V gene (reference sequence). The CDR3 sequence is 14 residues long. V was cut by 6 bases and J by 0 bases, with 12 bases left in between. The CDR3 coding sequence is TGCAGTGCCCATTCGGACGGCTCTGGAAACACCATATATTTT. This sequence encodes CSAHSDGSGNTIYF.

This clonotype was detected ten times or more. The chain employs TRBV20-1 and TRBJ1-2; D is unresolved. Germline lookup yields CDR1 DFQATT and CDR2 SNEGSKA (reference sequence). The CDR3 loop spans 13 amino acids. V was cut by 3 bases and J by 5 bases, with 13 bases left in between. In DNA form, the CDR3 reads TGCAGTGCTAGCACGGAATTAGGGTATGGCTACACCTTC. Protein product: CSASTELGYGYTF.

This clonotype showed up many times. The chain couples TRBV9 to TRBJ1-2, with D possibly TRBD1 on 6 matching bases. V was trimmed by 0 bases and J by 4 bases, leaving 13 bases between them. Germline V gives CDR1 SGDLS, CDR2 YYNGEE. The CDR3 runs to 15 residues. CDR3: CASSVAPGAGYGYTF. DNA for the CDR3: TGTGCCAGCAGCGTAGCCCCAGGGGCAGGCTATGGCTACACCTTC.

This clonotype was seen more than once but under ten times. The chain employs TRBV7-9 and TRBJ2-1; D is perhaps TRBD2 (6 bases). Per the germline V gene, CDR1 is SEHNR and CDR2 is FQNEAQ (reference sequence). V dropped 5 bases and J dropped 6 bases, with 17 bases sitting between them. The CDR3 has 15 residues. The CDR3 spells CASSPPWTTGNEQFF. The DNA of the CDR3 is TGTGCCAGCAGCCCCCCCTGGACTACGGGCAATGAGCAGTTCTTC.

This clonotype was recorded many times. The V gene is TRBV6-1, the J gene TRBJ1-5; 7 bases map to TRBD1. The CDR3 sequence is 13 residues long. The V segment lost 7 bases and the J segment 4 bases; nucleotides outside the gene matches: 4. Germline V gene data show CDR1 as MNHNS and CDR2 as SASEGT. The CDR3: CASTGQPNQPQHF. The CDR3 DNA sequence: TGTGCCAGCACGGGACAGCCAAATCAGCCCCAGCATTTT.

The sample holds many counts of this clonotype. The V gene is TRBV10-3, the J gene TRBJ1-2; possible D gene TRBD1, 6 bases. This CDR3 is built from 13 residues. The germline V gene has CDR1 ENHRY and CDR2 SYGVKD. V was pared by 2 bases and J by 6 bases, with 10 bases between. CDR3 bases: TGTGCCATCAGTGAGGGACAGATGGATGGCTACACCTTC. This translates into CAISEGQMDGYTF.

Many counts were recorded for this clonotype. This sequence joins TRBV20-1 and TRBJ2-2; unclear D gene. Germline CDR1 and CDR2: DFQATT and SNEGSKA (reference sequence). Trimming cost V 0 bases and J 7 bases, with 12 bases left between them. The CDR3 totals 14 residues. The CDR3 DNA reads TGCAGTGCTAGAGATGTGGCCCGAGGCGGGGAGCTGTTTTTT. Translated: CSARDVARGGELFF.

This clonotype was observed many times. V usage is TRBV24-1 and J usage is TRBJ2-2; tentatively, D is TRBD1 (6 bases). CDR1 KGHDR and CDR2 SFDVKD come from the germline V gene. This CDR3 comprises 16 residues. Trimming took off 3 bases at V and 0 bases at J, with 10 bases between the two ends. The CDR3, as DNA: TGTGCCACCAGTGATAGGGCAGGGGCGAACACCGGGGAGCTGTTTTTT. Translated: CATSDRAGANTGELFF.

At least ten counts were recorded for this clonotype. Sequence at one end of the junction differs from germline and may be a read error. This chain links TRBV24-1 with TRBJ1-2; 8 positions match TRBD1. There are 13 residues in the CDR3. Germline V gives CDR1 KGHDR, CDR2 SFDVKD. The CDR3 loop is CATSDSGQAYFSF. DNA of the CDR3: TGTGCCACCAGTGATTCGGGACAGGCCTATTTCTCCTTC.

J is TRBJ2-1 and V is TRBV11-1; 8 nucleotides agree with TRBD2. CDR3 length equals 17 residues. Germline CDR1 is SGHAT and CDR2 is FQDESV (reference sequence). J lost 1 base, V lost 1 base, and 6 bases had no gene match. The CDR3 DNA is TGTGCCAGCAGCTTAGGGACGGGAGGGCCTTCCTACAATGAGCAGTTCTTC. Translated: CASSLGTGGPSYNEQFF.

This clonotype showed up many times. The chain uses TRBV11-2 and TRBJ2-1; D ambiguous. Per the germline V gene, CDR1 is SGHAT and CDR2 is FQNNGV. The V gene lost 3 bases and the J gene lost 9 bases, with 9 bases spanning the gap. This CDR3 spans 12 amino acids. The CDR3 here is CASSLWGGEQFF. The CDR3 region has the DNA TGTGCCAGCAGCTTGTGGGGTGGTGAGCAGTTCTTC.